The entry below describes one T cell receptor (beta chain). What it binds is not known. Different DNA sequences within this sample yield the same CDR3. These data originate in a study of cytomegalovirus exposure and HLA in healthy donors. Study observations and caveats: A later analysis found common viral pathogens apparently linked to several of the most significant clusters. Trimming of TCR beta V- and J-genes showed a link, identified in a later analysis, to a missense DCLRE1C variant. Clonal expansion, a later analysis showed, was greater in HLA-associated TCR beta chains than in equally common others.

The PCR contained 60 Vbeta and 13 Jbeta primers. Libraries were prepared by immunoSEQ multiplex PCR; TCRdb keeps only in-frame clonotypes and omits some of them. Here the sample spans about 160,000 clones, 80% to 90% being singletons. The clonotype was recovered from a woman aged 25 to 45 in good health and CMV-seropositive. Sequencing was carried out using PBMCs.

CDR3 residues: CARRLLSLAVVVQAGRSDTQYF. The CDR3 DNA reads TGCGCCAGGAGGTTACTATCCTTAGCGGTGGTGGTTCAGGCGGGTAGGTCAGATACGCAGTATTTT. The J gene is TRBJ2-3, the V gene TRBV5-1, with a possible D match to TRBD2 (6 bases). The CDR3 runs 22 residues. The germline gives CDR1 SGHRS, CDR2 YFSETQ. Trimming removed 8 bases at V and 4 bases at J, with 41 bases between.